This TCR beta chain emerged from a study of identical twins. V was clipped by 4 bases and J by 5 bases; unmatched bases: 12. The CDR3 runs 17 residues. CDR1 and CDR2 from the germline V gene are SGHKS and YYEKEE (reference sequence). TCRdb reanalysed the 5' RACE reads using MiXCR and keeps one entry per CDR3 protein. The sample gives 400,000 to 650,000 distinct CDR3 sequences, roughly a fifth of which show up once; about 0.91% is in the top ten. These sequences were also reported in another study, on T cells expressing NK-cell markers.

This chain joins TRBV5-5 and TRBJ2-7, with 13 bases fitting TRBD2. Material for sequencing was CD4+ T cells sorted from blood. The clonotype comes from a woman aged 18-29 years in good health. CDR3 in amino acids: CASSLTSGGPWRHEQYF. As DNA, the CDR3 is TGTGCCAGCAGCCTGACTAGCGGGGGGCCGTGGAGGCACGAGCAGTACTTC.